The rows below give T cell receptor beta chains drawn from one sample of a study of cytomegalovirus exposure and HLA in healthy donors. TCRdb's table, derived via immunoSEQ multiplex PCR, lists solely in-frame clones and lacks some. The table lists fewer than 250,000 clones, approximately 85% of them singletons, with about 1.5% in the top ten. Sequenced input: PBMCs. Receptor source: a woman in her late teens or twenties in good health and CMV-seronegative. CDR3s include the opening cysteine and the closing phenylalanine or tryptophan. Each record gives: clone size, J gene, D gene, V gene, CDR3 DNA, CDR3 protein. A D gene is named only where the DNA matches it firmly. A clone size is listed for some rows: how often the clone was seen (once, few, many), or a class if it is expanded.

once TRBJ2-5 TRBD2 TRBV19 TGTGCCAGTAGTCCTAGCGGGAGGGCCAGAAAGACCCAGTACTTC CASSPSGRARKTQYF
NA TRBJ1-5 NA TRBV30 TGTGCCTGGAGTGCGGGAGAGCATCAGCCCCAGCATTTT CAWSAGEHQPQHF
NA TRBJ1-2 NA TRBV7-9 TGTGCCAGCAGCTTAGAGGCCGGACAGCTCTATGGCTACACCTTC CASSLEAGQLYGYTF
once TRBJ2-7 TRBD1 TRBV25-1 TGTGCCAGCAGTGAATATTTCGGTACAGGGGACGACGAGCAGTACTTC CASSEYFGTGDDEQYF
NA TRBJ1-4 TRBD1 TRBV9 TGTGCCAGCAGCGCAGACAGGGGTACTAATGAAAAACTGTTTTTT CASSADRGTNEKLFF
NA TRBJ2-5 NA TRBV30 TGTGCCTGGCGACAGATGGAGACCCAGTACTTC CAWRQMETQYF
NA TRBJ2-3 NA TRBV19 TGTGCCAGTAGTACCCCGAGATCACTTAATACGCAGTATTTT CASSTPRSLNTQYF
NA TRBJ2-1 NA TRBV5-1 TGCGCCAGCAGCCTTGGGGCTCCAAGGGCCCCAAAGCAGTTCTTC CASSLGAPRAPKQFF
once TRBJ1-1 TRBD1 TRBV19 TGTGCCAGTAGTCATCCGGGACAGGCGAACACTGAAGCTTTCTTT CASSHPGQANTEAFF
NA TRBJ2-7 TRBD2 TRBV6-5 TGTGCCTCACGAGGGCTAGCGGGAGCTTACGAGCAGTACTTC CASRGLAGAYEQYF
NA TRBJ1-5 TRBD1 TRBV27 TGTGCCAGCAGGCCGGGGACAGCGAGCAATCAGCCCCAGCATTTT CASRPGTASNQPQHF
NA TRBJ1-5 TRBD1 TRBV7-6 TGTGCCAGCAGCGCGACAGGGGGAAATCAGCCCCAGCATTTT CASSATGGNQPQHF
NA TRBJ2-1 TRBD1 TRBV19 TGTGCCAGTACCACGCGCAACAGACAGGGGAATGAGCAGTTCTTC CASTTRNRQGNEQFF
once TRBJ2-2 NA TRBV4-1 TGCGCCAGCAGCCAAGACAGTGGCAGGGGATTAGGGACCGGGGAGCTGTTTTTT CASSQDSGRGLGTGELFF
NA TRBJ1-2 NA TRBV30 TGTGCCTGGAGCCAGCCCCCAGGTCTTGGCTACACCTTC CAWSQPPGLGYTF
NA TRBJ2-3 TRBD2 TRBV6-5 TGTGCCAGCAGCCGGACTAGCGGGAGTACGACGCAGTATTTT CASSRTSGSTTQYF
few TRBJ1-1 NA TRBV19 TGTGCCAGTAGTACCGAGCTGAACACTGAAGCTTTCTTT CASSTELNTEAFF
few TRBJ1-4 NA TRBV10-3 TGTGCCATCAGTGGAGGGCTTAATGAAAAACTGTTTTTT CAISGGLNEKLFF
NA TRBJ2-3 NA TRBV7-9 TGTGCCAGCACCGACAGGAGCACAGATACGCAGTATTTT CASTDRSTDTQYF
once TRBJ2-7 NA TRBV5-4 TGTGCCAGCAGCTTAGACACGGCTTACGAGCAGTACTTC CASSLDTAYEQYF
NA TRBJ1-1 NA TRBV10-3 TGTGCCATCAGCGACGGACAGATGAACACTGAAGCTTTCTTT CAISDGQMNTEAFF
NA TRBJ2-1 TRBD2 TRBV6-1 TGTGCCAGCAGATCAAGCGGGGGCCCCTACAATGAGCAGTTCTTC CASRSSGGPYNEQFF
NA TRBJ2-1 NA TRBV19 TGTGCCAGTAGTACAACCTCGGGGGCGGGGGCCTACAATGAGCAGTTCTTC CASSTTSGAGAYNEQFF
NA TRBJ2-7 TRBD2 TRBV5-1 TGCGCCAGCAGCTTGGGCCTAGCGGGAGGCGCCTACGAGCAGTACTTC CASSLGLAGGAYEQYF
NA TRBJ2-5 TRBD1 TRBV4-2 TGTGCCAGCAGCCCGGGGACAGAAGAGACCCAGTACTTC CASSPGTEETQYF
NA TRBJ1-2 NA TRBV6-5 TGTGCCAGCAGTTATGGCAGGGGTGGTGGCTACACCTTC CASSYGRGGGYTF
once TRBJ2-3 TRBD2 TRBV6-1 TGTGCCAGCAGTGATCATACGCTAGCGGGTGCAGATACGCAGTATTTT CASSDHTLAGADTQYF
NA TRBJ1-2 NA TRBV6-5 TGTGCCAGCAGTCCCCTTTTGACAGGATCTGGCGGCTACACCTTC CASSPLLTGSGGYTF
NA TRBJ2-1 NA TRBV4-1 TGCGCCAGCAGCCAAGATTCGCGGAGCGCTCCCTCCAATGAGCAGTTCTTC CASSQDSRSAPSNEQFF
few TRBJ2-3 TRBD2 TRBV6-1 TGTGCCAGCAGTCAAGCGGGAGGGCTGGTGGTAGATACGCAGTATTTT CASSQAGGLVVDTQYF
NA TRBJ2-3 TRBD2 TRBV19 TGTGCCAGTAGTATAGATCGGGGGGGGACCCCAACAGATACGCAGTATTTT CASSIDRGGTPTDTQYF
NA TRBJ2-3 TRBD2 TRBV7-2 TGTGCCAGCAGCTTAGCGGTGTTGCGGGGGGTATGGGAAAAGGTGGCAGATACGCAGTATTTT CASSLAVLRGVWEKVADTQYF
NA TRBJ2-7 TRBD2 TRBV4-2 TGTGCCAGCAGCCAAGGCGCCGGGGGGGCAACCTACGAGCAGTACTTC CASSQGAGGATYEQYF
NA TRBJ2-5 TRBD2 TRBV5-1 TGCGCCAGCAGCTTTCTAGAGCGGGGGCTCCAAGAGACCCAGTACTTC CASSFLERGLQETQYF